A single sample is the source of the 21 T cell receptor beta chains below, sequenced in a study of cytotoxic CD8 clonotypes in ibrutinib-treated CLL. Profiled with immunoSEQ multiplex PCR; TCRdb holds only in-frame clones, not every one. In the table there are 100,000 to 150,000 clones, 75% to 90% of which are singletons. The material was PBMCs, obtained after 24 months of ibrutinib treatment. These receptors originate from a human donor with chronic lymphocytic leukemia.

V is TRBV28 and J is TRBJ1-5; weak D call: TRBD1 (6 bases). V lost 5 bases to trimming and J lost 5 bases, with 16 bases between them. CDR3 length equals 15 residues. Germline V gene lookup returns CDR1 MDHEN and CDR2 SYDVKM. This CDR3 reads CASSDGGAGHQPQHF. As DNA, the CDR3 is TGTGCCAGCAGTGATGGGGGGGCAGGACATCAGCCCCAGCATTTT.

The V gene is TRBV27, the J gene TRBJ2-5; the D is unclear. V shed 4 bases and J shed 7 bases, with 13 bases lying between them. CDR3 size: 13 residues. Germline V gene sequence: CDR1 MNHEY, CDR2 SMNVEV (reference sequence). This chain's CDR3 is CASSSRASGTQYF. CDR3 nucleotides: TGTGCCAGCAGTTCCCGGGCCTCTGGGACCCAGTACTTC.

The rearrangement links TRBV7-8 to TRBJ2-5, with 15 bases fitting TRBD2. This CDR3 is 17 amino acids long. CDR1 and CDR2 from the germline V gene are SGHVS and FQNEAQ. V dropped 1 base and J dropped 5; count of bases not matched to a gene: 5. The CDR3 reads CASSLGTSGGGRETQYF. CDR3 bases: TGTGCCAGCAGCTTAGGGACTAGCGGGGGGGGCAGGGAGACCCAGTACTTC.

The rearrangement uses TRBV5-1 and TRBJ1-5; tentatively, D is TRBD1 (5 bases). Germline V gene sequence: CDR1 SGHRS, CDR2 YFSETQ. V lost 1 base, J lost 2 bases, and 10 bases lay in between. This CDR3 is built from 15 residues. The CDR3: CASSLWGDGNQPQHF. CDR3 in DNA: TGCGCCAGCAGCTTGTGGGGGGATGGCAATCAGCCCCAGCATTTT.

The chain uses TRBV7-3 and TRBJ2-7; no firm D call. Germline V gives CDR1 SGHTA, CDR2 FQGTGA. The CDR3 extends over 13 amino acids. V gave up 2 bases and J gave up 3 bases, with 8 bases separating them. CDR3 coding DNA: TGTGCCAGCAGCTTATTAGACGGCTACGAGCAGTACTTC. Translation gives CASSLLDGYEQYF.

This chain joins TRBV14 and TRBJ2-5, with TRBD2 matching over 8 bases. CDR1 is SGHDN and CDR2 is FVKESK in the germline V gene. The CDR3 spans 16 residues. The V gene end was trimmed by 2 bases and the J gene end by 5 bases; junction bases not matched to a gene: 10. Here the CDR3 reads CASSQRAGETQETQYF. The CDR3 DNA sequence: TGTGCCAGCAGCCAACGAGCGGGGGAGACCCAGGAGACCCAGTACTTC.

Only a few counts were recorded for this clone. The rearrangement links TRBV5-4 to TRBJ2-5; D could derive from TRBD1 or TRBD2 (6 bases each). CDR1 is SGHNT, CDR2 YYREEE, per germline (reference sequence). Deletions cut 1 base from V and 5 bases from J, with 12 bases between. The CDR3 sequence is 14 residues long. The CDR3 loop is CASSLSGGGETQYF. The CDR3 region has the DNA TGTGCCAGCAGCTTGTCCGGGGGCGGGGAGACCCAGTACTTC. Drawing the rest from reference TRBV5-4 and TRBJ2-5, the complete variable domain is ETGVTQSPTHLIKTRGQQVTLRCSSQSGHNTVSWYQQALGQGPQFIFQYYREEENGRGNFPPRFSGLQFPNYSSELNVNALELDDSALYLCASSLSGGGETQYFGPGTRLLVL.

The V call is TRBV2, the J call TRBJ2-4; possible D gene TRBD2, 6 bases. CDR1 is SNHLY, CDR2 FYNNEI, per germline. This CDR3 has 14 residues. Between the trimmed V and J ends, which lost 6 bases and 3 bases, there was a span of 12 bases. CDR3 amino acids: CASRGEVGKNIQYF. The CDR3 DNA follows: TGTGCCAGCAGGGGGGAGGTTGGCAAAAACATTCAGTACTTC.

The chain uses TRBV28 and TRBJ2-5; no firm D call. Germline loops: CDR1 MDHEN, CDR2 SYDVKM. This CDR3 region has 16 residues. Deletions cut 6 bases from V and 5 bases from J, with 22 bases between. Here the CDR3 reads CASSLVYGLKEETQYF. CDR3 coding DNA: TGTGCCAGCAGCTTAGTATACGGGCTTAAGGAGGAGACCCAGTACTTC.

The V and J genes are TRBV9 and TRBJ2-7; D might be TRBD2 (7 bases). V lost 6 bases and J 6 bases, leaving 19 bases between the germline ends. CDR3 size: 14 residues. Germline V gives CDR1 SGDLS, CDR2 YYNGEE. The CDR3 nucleotides are TGTGCCAGCAACGTCGCCGGGGGGCGGAGCGAGCAGTACTTC. Translation: CASNVAGGRSEQYF.

Written as DNA, the CDR3 is TGTGCCATCAGTGATTACCGGGACACCTCCAGCTCTGGAAACACCATATATTTT. Its translation is CAISDYRDTSSSGNTIYF. The genes are TRBV10-3 and TRBJ1-3; D is possibly TRBD1 (6 bases). Trimming removed 3 bases from V and 0 bases from J, with 18 bases in between. CDR3 length equals 18 residues. Germline lookup yields CDR1 ENHRY and CDR2 SYGVKD.

This chain joins TRBV6-4 and TRBJ2-1, with 7 bases aligning to TRBD1. CDR3 length: 15 residues. Germline CDR1 and CDR2: MRHNA and SNTAGT. The V and J ends lost 6 bases and 9 bases, in that order; junction bases with no gene match: 14. CDR3 region: CASSTDRADFGEQFF. Here the CDR3 DNA reads TGTGCCAGCAGCACAGACAGGGCGGATTTCGGTGAGCAGTTCTTC.

V usage is TRBV11-2 and J usage is TRBJ1-2; 10 nucleotides match TRBD1. CDR3 size: 13 residues. V dropped 6 bases and J dropped 8; count of bases not matched to a gene: 6. Germline CDR1 is SGHAT and CDR2 is FQNNGV. Written as DNA, the CDR3 is TGTGCCAGCAGAGGACAGGGGGATGGAGGCTACACCTTC. It is translated as CASRGQGDGGYTF.

The CDR3 DNA is TGCGCCAGCAGCCAAGTGGACTTCTACGAGCAGTACTTC. This translates into CASSQVDFYEQYF. The chain couples TRBV4-1 to TRBJ2-7, with D perhaps matching TRBD2 (5 bases). The CDR3 has 13 amino acids. Per the germline V gene, CDR1 is MGHRA and CDR2 is YSYEKL. Trimming cost V 1 base and J 3 bases, with 7 bases left between them.

The J gene is TRBJ2-2, the V gene TRBV9, with 11 bases matching TRBD1. Germline V gene lookup returns CDR1 SGDLS and CDR2 YYNGEE. CDR3 length: 16 amino acids. With 7 bases clipped from V and 4 bases from J, the junction kept 9 bases outside the gene matches. CDR3 sequence: CASAGTGGLGTGELFF. The CDR3 coding sequence is TGTGCCAGCGCCGGGACAGGGGGTCTAGGCACCGGGGAGCTGTTTTTT.

The chain uses TRBV7-3 and TRBJ1-2; maybe TRBD1 (5 bases). The ends were cut back, 5 bases at V and 2 bases at J, with 15 bases in the middle. The CDR3 is 15 amino acids. Germline assignment: CDR1 SGHTA and CDR2 FQGTGA. CDR3 sequence reads: CASSDYFRDNYGYTF. CDR3 DNA sequence: TGTGCCAGCAGCGACTATTTCAGGGACAACTATGGCTACACCTTC.

This chain links TRBV5-1 with TRBJ1-1; 9 nucleotides line up with TRBD1. CDR1 is SGHRS and CDR2 is YFSETQ in the germline V gene. The CDR3 contains 15 residues. J was trimmed by 10 bases and V by 4 bases; bases with no gene match: 14. CDR3 amino acids: CASSNLLGQGSLAFF. In nucleotides, the CDR3 is TGCGCCAGCAGCAACCTTCTGGGACAGGGTTCGTTAGCTTTCTTT.

The chain links TRBV9 to TRBJ2-3; 8 bases line up with TRBD1. CDR1 and CDR2 (germline): SGDLS, YYNGEE. The CDR3 extends over 15 amino acids. Germline trimming cut 3 bases from V and 2 bases from J; bases unmatched to any gene: 5. CDR3 sequence: CASSAMGQVTDTQYF. The DNA for the CDR3 is TGTGCCAGCAGCGCGATGGGACAGGTCACAGATACGCAGTATTTT.

The chain is built from TRBV28 and TRBJ1-4; D not resolved. Germline V gives CDR1 MDHEN, CDR2 SYDVKM. CDR3 length: 16 residues. V was clipped by 3 bases and J by 3 bases, with 14 bases between them. CDR3 in DNA: TGTGCCAGCAGTTTCCCAAGAGGGCAACCTAATGAAAAACTGTTTTTT. This codes for CASSFPRGQPNEKLFF.

This clone was seen more than once but under ten times. This chain uses TRBV6-1 with TRBJ1-2, with D hard to call. CDR3 length: 12 amino acids. Germline values: CDR1 MNHNS, CDR2 SASEGT. V gave up 3 bases and J gave up 2 bases, with 4 bases separating them. The CDR3 is CASSETNYGYTF. The CDR3 nucleotides are TGTGCCAGCAGTGAGACAAACTATGGCTACACCTTC.

The chain has TRBV7-8 and TRBJ1-1; D might be TRBD1 (5 bases). Looked up from germline, CDR1 is SGHVS and CDR2 is FQNEAQ. The CDR3 consists of 14 residues. Trimming removed 1 base at V and 0 bases at J, with 6 bases between. This CDR3 is CASSLGGLNTEAFF. DNA of the CDR3: TGTGCCAGCAGCTTAGGGGGACTGAACACTGAAGCTTTCTTT.